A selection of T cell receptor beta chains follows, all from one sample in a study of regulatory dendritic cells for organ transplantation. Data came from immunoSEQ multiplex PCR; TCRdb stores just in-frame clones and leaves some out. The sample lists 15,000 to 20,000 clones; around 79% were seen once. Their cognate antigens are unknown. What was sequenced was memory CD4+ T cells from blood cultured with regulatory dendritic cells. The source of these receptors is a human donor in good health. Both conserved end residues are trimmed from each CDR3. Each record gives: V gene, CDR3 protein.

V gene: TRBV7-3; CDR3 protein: ASSFGTNTGELF
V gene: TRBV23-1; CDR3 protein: ASRCAGNTIY
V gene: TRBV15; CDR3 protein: ATSRELTGGPDTQY
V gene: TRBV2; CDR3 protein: ASSRQLYEQY
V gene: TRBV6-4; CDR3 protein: ASSASYEQY
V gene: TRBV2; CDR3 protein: ASRPGGSLYTQY
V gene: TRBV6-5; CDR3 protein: AIGDREGGVVGYT
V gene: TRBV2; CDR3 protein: ASSQGLRGETQY
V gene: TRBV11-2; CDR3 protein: ASSPGLLRAF
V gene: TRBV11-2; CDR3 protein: ASSFRSTGFRVTEAF
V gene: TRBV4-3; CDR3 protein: ASSQVAETGANVLT
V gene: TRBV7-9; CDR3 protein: ASSPHFPSEQY
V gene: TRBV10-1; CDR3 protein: ASSEEGFLGYEQF
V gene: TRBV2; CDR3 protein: ASSEASWGADTQY
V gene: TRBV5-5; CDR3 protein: ASSRGPPYGYT
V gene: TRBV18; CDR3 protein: ASSPSRATEAF
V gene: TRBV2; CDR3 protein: ASTTTGTANTEAF
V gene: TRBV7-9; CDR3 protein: ASSLMGLPAGNIQY
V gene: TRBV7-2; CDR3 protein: ASSLESGRNTIY
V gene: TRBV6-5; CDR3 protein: ASSYNRNQPQH
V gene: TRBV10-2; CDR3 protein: ASSGAGGADTQY
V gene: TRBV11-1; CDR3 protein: ASSLARDSLYEQY
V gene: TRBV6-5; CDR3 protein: ASSYRGRENGYT
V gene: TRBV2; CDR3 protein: ASSESRAKNIQY
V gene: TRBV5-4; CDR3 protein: ASSLGRGTDTQY
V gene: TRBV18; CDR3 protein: ASSRDYVDQY
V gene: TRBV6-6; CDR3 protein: ASIVQGGNTGELF
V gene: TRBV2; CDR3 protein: ASTAGGDYGYT
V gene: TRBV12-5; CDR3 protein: ASGLVQPQH
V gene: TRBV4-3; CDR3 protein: ASSQELARATDTQY
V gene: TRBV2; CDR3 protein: ASSEVYEQY